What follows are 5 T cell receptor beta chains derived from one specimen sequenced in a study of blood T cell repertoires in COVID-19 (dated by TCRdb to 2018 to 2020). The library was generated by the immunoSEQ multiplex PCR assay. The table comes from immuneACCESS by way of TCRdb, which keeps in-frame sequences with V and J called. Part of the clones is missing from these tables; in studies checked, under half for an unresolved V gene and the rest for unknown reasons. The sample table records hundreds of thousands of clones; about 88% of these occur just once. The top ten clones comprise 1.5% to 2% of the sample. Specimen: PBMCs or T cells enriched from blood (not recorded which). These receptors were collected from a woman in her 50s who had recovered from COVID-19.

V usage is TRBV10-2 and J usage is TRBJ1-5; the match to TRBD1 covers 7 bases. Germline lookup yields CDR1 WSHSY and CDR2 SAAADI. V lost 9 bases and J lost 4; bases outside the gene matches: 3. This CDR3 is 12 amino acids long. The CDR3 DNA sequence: TGCGCCAGTTCGACAGGGAATCAGCCCCAGCATTTT. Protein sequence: CASSTGNQPQHF.

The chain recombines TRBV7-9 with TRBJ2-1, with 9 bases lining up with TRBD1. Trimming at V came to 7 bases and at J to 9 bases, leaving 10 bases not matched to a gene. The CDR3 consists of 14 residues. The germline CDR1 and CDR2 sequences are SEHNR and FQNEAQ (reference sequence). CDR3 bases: TGTGCCAGCACCTCCGGGACAGGGACTGGTGAGCAGTTCTTC. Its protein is CASTSGTGTGEQFF. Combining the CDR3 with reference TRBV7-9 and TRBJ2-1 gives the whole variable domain DTGVSQNPRHKITKRGQNVTFRCDPISEHNRLYWYRQTLGQGPEFLTYFQNEAQLEKSRLLSDRFSAERPKGSFSTLEIQRTEQGDSAMYLCASTSGTGTGEQFFGPGTRLTVL.

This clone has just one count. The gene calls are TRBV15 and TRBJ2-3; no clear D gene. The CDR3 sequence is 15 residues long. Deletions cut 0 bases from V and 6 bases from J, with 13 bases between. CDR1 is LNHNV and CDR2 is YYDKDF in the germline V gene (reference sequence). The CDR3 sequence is CATSRDVSGADTQYF. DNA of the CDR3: TGTGCCACCAGCAGAGATGTCAGTGGAGCCGATACGCAGTATTTT.

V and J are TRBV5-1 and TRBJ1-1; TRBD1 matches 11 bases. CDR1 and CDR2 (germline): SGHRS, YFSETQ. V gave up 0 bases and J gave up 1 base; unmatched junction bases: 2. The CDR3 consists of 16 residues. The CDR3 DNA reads TGCGCCAGCAGCTTGGGGGACAGGGGGTGGAACACTGAAGCTTTCTTT. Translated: CASSLGDRGWNTEAFF.

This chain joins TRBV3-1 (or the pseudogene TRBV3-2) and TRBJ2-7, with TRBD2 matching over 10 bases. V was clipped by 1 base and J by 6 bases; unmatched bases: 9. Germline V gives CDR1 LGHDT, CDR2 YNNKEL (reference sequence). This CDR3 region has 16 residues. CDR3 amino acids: CASSQGLAGAGSEQYF. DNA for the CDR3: TGTGCCAGCAGCCAAGGGCTAGCGGGAGCGGGGTCCGAGCAGTACTTC.